A single sample gave rise to the 10 T cell receptor beta chains below, sequenced in a study of human T cells and chemical hapten exposure. TCRdb passed the RACE reads through MiXCR, listing each CDR3 protein once. The table has 100,000 or so distinct CDR3 sequences, less than 40% seen once; the top ten hold around 2.5%. The time point was: patch test 3, about 24 weeks after DPC sensitization. Treatment reported: therapeutic diphenylcyclopropenone sensitization with weekly scalp DPC. The material was whole blood, obtained in connection with sensitization to the hapten diphenylcyclopropenone (DPC). These receptors were collected from a man in his forties with alopecia areata. Some clones in this sample may be carry-over from other donors' samples.

The chain links TRBV29-1 to TRBJ2-3, with 7 bases lining up with TRBD2. This CDR3 contains 14 residues. The V gene's germline CDR1 is SQVTM and CDR2 ANQGSEA. With V trimmed by 8 bases and J by 6 bases, 14 bases remained unmatched. This CDR3 is CSLSGTLPSDTQYF. CDR3 DNA: TGCAGCTTAAGCGGGACTCTACCCTCGGATACGCAGTATTTT.

This clonotype was counted a few times. V usage is TRBV20-1 and J usage is TRBJ2-1, with D maybe TRBD2 (5 bases). This CDR3 has 14 amino acids. Germline V gives CDR1 DFQATT, CDR2 SNEGSKA (reference sequence). V was pared by 3 bases and J by 10 bases, with 19 bases between. CDR3 amino acids: CSASTGISTEEQFF. The CDR3 region has the DNA TGCAGTGCTAGCACGGGAATAAGTACAGAGGAGCAGTTCTTC.

This rearrangement joins TRBV3-1 to TRBJ2-7; TRBD2 is a possible D gene (6 bases). The CDR3 is 14 residues long. The germline CDR1 and CDR2 sequences are LGHDT and YNNKEL (reference sequence). Trimming left V 4 bases short and J 5 bases short, with 15 bases between. CDR3 sequence reads: CASSREEGRHEQYF. DNA of the CDR3: TGTGCCAGCAGCCGGGAGGAGGGGAGGCACGAGCAGTACTTC.

The genes are TRBV11-3 and TRBJ1-1, with D unclear. This CDR3 is built from 12 residues. The V gene lost 4 bases and the J gene lost 4 bases, with 7 bases spanning the gap. CDR1 and CDR2 from the germline V gene are SGHNT and YENEEA. The CDR3 nucleotides read TGTGCCAGCAGCTCCACCTTCACTGAAGCTTTCTTT. The encoded protein is CASSSTFTEAFF. Full variable domain (remainder filled in from reference TRBV11-3 and TRBJ1-1): EAGVVQSPRYKIIEKKQPVAFWCNPISGHNTLYWYLQNLGQGPELLIRYENEEAVDDSQLPKDRFSAERLKGVDSTLKIQPAELGDSAVYLCASSSTFTEAFFGQGTRLTVV.

This clonotype was picked up a small number of times. The J gene is TRBJ2-7, the V gene TRBV10-3, with 10 positions matching TRBD1. V was pared by 11 bases and J by 5 bases, with 9 bases of the junction left unmatched. The CDR3 is 13 amino acids. Germline V gives CDR1 ENHRY, CDR2 SYGVKD. This CDR3 reads CASGDGTGDEQYF. The CDR3 DNA is TGTGCCTCGGGTGATGGGACAGGGGACGAGCAGTACTTC.

This clonotype was seen a handful of times. The rearrangement uses TRBV6-5 and TRBJ2-7; TRBD1 aligns across 12 bases. From germline, CDR1 is MNHEY and CDR2 SVGAGI. The V gene end was trimmed by 6 bases and the J gene end by 6 bases; junction bases not matched to a gene: 6. The CDR3 is 14 amino acids. CDR3 amino acids: CASRTGTGGREQYF. In DNA form, the CDR3 reads TGTGCCAGCAGGACCGGGACAGGGGGCCGCGAGCAGTACTTC.

The V call is TRBV12-3 or TRBV12-4, the J call TRBJ1-2, with 11 bases lining up with TRBD1. This CDR3 spans 14 amino acids. V gave up 6 bases and J gave up 7 bases; unmatched junction bases: 7. The CDR3 loop is CASSLSGTGGGYTF. The CDR3, as DNA: TGTGCCAGCAGCCTCTCCGGGACAGGGGGTGGCTACACCTTC.

This clonotype appeared a few times. This sequence joins TRBV29-1 and TRBJ2-5, with D possibly being TRBD2 (6 bases). There are 13 residues in the CDR3. Germline CDR1 SQVTM, CDR2 ANQGSEA. V lost 7 bases, J lost 2 bases, and 14 bases lay in between. The CDR3 sequence is CSALSAGQETQYF. The CDR3 nucleotides read TGCAGCGCCCTGTCGGCGGGACAAGAGACCCAGTACTTC.

This chain links TRBV20-1 with TRBJ1-4; maybe TRBD1 (5 bases). The CDR3 consists of 14 residues. The V end was cut by 8 bases, the J end by 5 bases, with 18 bases between. Germline CDR1 and CDR2: DFQATT and SNEGSKA (reference sequence). The CDR3 region is CSTFQGSENEKLFF. Written as DNA, the CDR3 is TGCAGTACCTTTCAGGGTAGTGAGAATGAAAAACTGTTTTTT.

The chain carries TRBV20-1 and TRBJ2-1; no clear D. With 3 bases removed from V and 0 bases from J, the gap between germline ends came to 9 bases. The CDR3 covers 14 residues. CDR1 and CDR2 from the germline V gene are DFQATT and SNEGSKA (reference sequence). This CDR3 is CSARPLSSYNEQFF. In DNA, the CDR3 is TGCAGTGCTAGGCCGCTAAGCTCCTACAATGAGCAGTTCTTC.